This TCR beta chain came from a study of T cell responses to AZD1222 COVID-19 vaccine. General study findings and limits: Repertoires were obtained only post-peak T cell response. Regions 160-218 and 743-854 held dominance among vaccine-associated CD4 TCRs, which spanned spike. The number of AZD1222 recipients seropositive at baseline was only six. A rise in Spike-specific TCR breadth and depth followed two AZD1222 doses.

In this sample, this clone turned up a few times. Its antigen remains unidentified. The CDR3 has 14 amino acids. The V end lost 4 bases, the J end lost 3 bases, and 11 bases lay between the germline ends. From germline, CDR1 is MNHEY and CDR2 SVGEGT. TCRdb's table, derived via immunoSEQ multiplex PCR, lists solely in-frame clones and lacks some. This sample has around 110,000 clones, with just over 85% found just once. Specimen: peripheral blood, collected on day 0 of AZD1222 vaccination. The sequence came from an adult in good health. This chain connects TRBV6-2 or TRBV6-3 to TRBJ2-3; a possible D gene is TRBD2 (5 bases). The CDR3 loop is CASSSPPGTDTQYF. The CDR3 nucleotides are TGTGCCAGCAGTTCCCCACCGGGGACAGATACGCAGTATTTT.